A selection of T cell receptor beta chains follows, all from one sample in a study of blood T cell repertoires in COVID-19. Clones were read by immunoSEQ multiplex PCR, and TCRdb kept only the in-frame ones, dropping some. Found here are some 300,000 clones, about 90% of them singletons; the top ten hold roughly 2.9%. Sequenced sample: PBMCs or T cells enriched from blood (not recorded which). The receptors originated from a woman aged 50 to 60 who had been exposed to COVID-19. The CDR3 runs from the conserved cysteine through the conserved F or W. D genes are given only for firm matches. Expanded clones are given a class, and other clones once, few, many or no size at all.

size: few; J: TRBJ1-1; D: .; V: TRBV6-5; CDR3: CASSRAAEGSEAFF; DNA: TGTGCCAGCAGCAGGGCCGCAGAAGGGTCTGAAGCTTTCTTT
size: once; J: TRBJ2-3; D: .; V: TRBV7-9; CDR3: CASSYEGGTQYF; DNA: TGTGCCAGCAGCTATGAGGGGGGGACGCAGTATTTT
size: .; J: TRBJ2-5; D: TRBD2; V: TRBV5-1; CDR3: CASSPLAGGVQETQYF; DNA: TGCGCCAGCAGCCCTCTAGCGGGGGGCGTTCAAGAGACCCAGTACTTC
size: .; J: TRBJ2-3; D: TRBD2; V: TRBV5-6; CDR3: CASSLDSGGPDTQYF; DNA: TGTGCCAGCAGCTTGGATAGCGGGGGCCCAGATACGCAGTATTTT
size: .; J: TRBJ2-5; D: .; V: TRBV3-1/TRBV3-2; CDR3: CASSQGLPQETQYF; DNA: TGTGCCAGCAGCCAAGGACTGCCTCAAGAGACCCAGTACTTC
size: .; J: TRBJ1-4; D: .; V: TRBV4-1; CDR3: CASSQDGGEKLFF; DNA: TGCGCCAGCAGCCAAGACGGAGGCGAAAAACTGTTTTTT
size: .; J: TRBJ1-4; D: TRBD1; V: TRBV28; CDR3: CASSLSSGTGGEKLFF; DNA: TGTGCCAGCAGCTTGTCGTCGGGGACAGGGGGTGAAAAACTGTTTTTT
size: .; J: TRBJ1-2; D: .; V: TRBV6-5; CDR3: CASSFPTEIYGYTF; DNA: TGTGCCAGCAGTTTCCCGACTGAAATCTATGGCTACACCTTC
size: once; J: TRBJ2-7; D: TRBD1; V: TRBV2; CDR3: CASSIRQGAVGSYEQYF; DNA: TGTGCCAGCAGTATTAGACAGGGGGCAGTAGGATCCTACGAGCAGTACTTC
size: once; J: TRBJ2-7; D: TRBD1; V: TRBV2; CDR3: CASSGDREGYEQYF; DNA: TGTGCCAGCAGTGGGGACAGGGAGGGGTACGAGCAGTACTTC
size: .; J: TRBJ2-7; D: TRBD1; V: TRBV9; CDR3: CASSVGDRVGEQYF; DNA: TGTGCCAGCAGCGTAGGAGACAGGGTCGGCGAGCAGTACTTC